A selection of T cell receptor beta chains follows, all from one sample in a study of cytomegalovirus exposure and HLA in healthy donors. Only in-frame clones appear in the TCRdb table, and some are missing; sequencing was by immunoSEQ multiplex PCR. This sample has about 160,000 clones; roughly 70% occur once, and the top ten carry approximately 2.8%. The specimen sequenced was PBMCs. Receptors were obtained from a woman in her thirties or forties in good health and CMV-seropositive. Each CDR3 is given with its conserved first and last residue. The D gene is left open where the match is weak. Part of the rows lack a size; the others show once, few, many or a class for expanded clones.

clone size: -; D gene: -; V gene: TRBV2; CDR3 protein: CASSSFRQETQYF
clone size: -; D gene: -; V gene: TRBV7-2; CDR3 protein: CASSPPGRTQYF
clone size: -; D gene: -; V gene: TRBV5-1; CDR3 protein: CASSSGAVRTEAFF
clone size: -; D gene: -; V gene: TRBV7-9; CDR3 protein: CASSFSKTGVTDTQYF
clone size: -; D gene: -; V gene: TRBV9; CDR3 protein: CASSVAGRGEADTQYF
clone size: -; D gene: -; V gene: TRBV9; CDR3 protein: CASSREQETQYF
clone size: -; D gene: -; V gene: TRBV9; CDR3 protein: CASSSKIGPSLEAFF
clone size: -; D gene: -; V gene: TRBV28; CDR3 protein: CASSLWGGREQYF
clone size: -; D gene: -; V gene: TRBV5-4; CDR3 protein: CASSLETDDGYTF
clone size: -; D gene: TRBD2; V gene: TRBV30; CDR3 protein: CAWIIAGGPTQYF
clone size: -; D gene: -; V gene: TRBV18; CDR3 protein: CASSPPHGGNTEAFF
clone size: -; D gene: -; V gene: TRBV19; CDR3 protein: CASSILRGSNQPQHF
clone size: few; D gene: TRBD2; V gene: TRBV27; CDR3 protein: CASSSPTSGSGKDTQYF